Below, 5 T cell receptor beta chains from the same sample are listed, as sequenced in a study of PD-L1 blockade in urothelial cancer. Generated by immunoSEQ multiplex PCR, the TCRdb table keeps only in-frame clones and is missing some. The table has tens of thousands of clones, roughly four fifths seen once; the top ten hold about 1.6%. Specified time point: pretreatment peripheral blood. Sequenced here: PBMCs, sampled around atezolizumab (anti-PD-L1) treatment. Source of these receptors: a man aged 65 to 85 with urothelial cancer.

This clone came up once. The chain couples TRBV5-1 to TRBJ2-5, with 7 bases identical to TRBD2. This CDR3 spans 14 amino acids. The germline CDR1 and CDR2 sequences are SGHRS and YFSETQ. Losses at the gene ends were 0 bases for V and 2 bases for J; bases not matched to a gene: 1. CDR3 DNA sequence: TGCGCCAGCAGCTTGGTCGGGGGGCAAGAGACCCAGTACTTC. Protein product: CASSLVGGQETQYF.

The sample holds one count of this clone. CDR3 in DNA: TGTGCCAGTGAGGCGTGGGTTAGGACAGATACGCAGTATTTT. Protein sequence: CASEAWVRTDTQYF. The chain recombines TRBV28 with TRBJ2-3; D remains ambiguous. V was cut by 9 bases and J by 3 bases, with 16 bases left in between. The CDR3 sequence is 14 residues long. CDR1 is MDHEN, CDR2 SYDVKM, per germline.

The gene calls are TRBV11-2 and TRBJ2-1; D is uncertain. The germline V gene has CDR1 SGHAT and CDR2 FQNNGV. The CDR3 spans 12 residues. V lost 2 bases, J lost 4 bases, and 3 bases lay in between. The CDR3 DNA reads TGTGCCAGCAGCTTACGGTACAATGAGCAGTTCTTC. Translated, it gives CASSLRYNEQFF.

The V call is TRBV15, the J call TRBJ2-2; tentative D call: TRBD2 (5 bases). The germline V and J ends were trimmed by 1 base and 0 bases, with 15 bases remaining between them. The germline V gene has CDR1 LNHNV and CDR2 YYDKDF (reference sequence). The CDR3 is 18 amino acids. The CDR3 spells CATSRVSSGSANTGELFF. The CDR3 DNA reads TGTGCCACCAGCAGAGTGTCCAGCGGATCCGCGAACACCGGGGAGCTGTTTTTT.

This rearrangement joins TRBV11-2 to TRBJ2-5; TRBD1 agrees at 10 bases. Trimming at V came to 1 base and at J to 1 base, leaving 3 bases not matched to a gene. Germline assignment: CDR1 SGHAT and CDR2 FQNNGV. CDR3 length: 16 residues. The CDR3: CASSLGGTGVQETQYF. CDR3 coding DNA: TGTGCCAGCAGCTTAGGTGGGACAGGGGTCCAAGAGACCCAGTACTTC.